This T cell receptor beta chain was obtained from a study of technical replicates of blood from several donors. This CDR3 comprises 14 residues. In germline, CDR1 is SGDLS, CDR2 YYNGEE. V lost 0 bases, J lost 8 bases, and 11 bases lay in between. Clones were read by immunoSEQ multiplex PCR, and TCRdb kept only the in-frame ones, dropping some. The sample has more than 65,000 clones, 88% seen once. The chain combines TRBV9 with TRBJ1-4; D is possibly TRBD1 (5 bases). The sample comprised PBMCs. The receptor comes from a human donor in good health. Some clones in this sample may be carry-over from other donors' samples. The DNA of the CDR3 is TGTGCCAGCAGCGTAGACCCATCAGGGGAAAAACTGTTTTTT. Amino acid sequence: CASSVDPSGEKLFF.